This T cell receptor beta chain is drawn from a study of blood T cell repertoires in COVID-19. About the study: Donors in the United States, Italy and Spain gave samples during acute or convalescent COVID-19. Nucleic acid was either cDNA or gDNA, and it came from T cells, B-cell-depleted T cells, or PBMCs.

The CDR3 spans 19 residues. Germline V gene lookup returns CDR1 KGHSH and CDR2 LQKENI. V was pared by 0 bases and J by 4 bases, with 23 bases between. Original processing methods: Scientists estimated how many nucleated cells there were by amplifying reference gene primers. Produced via immunoSEQ multiplex PCR; TCRdb's table is partial and in-frame only. V and J calls and clone size are copied from that table; D and trimming were computed from the DNA. The sample holds tens of thousands of clones, 80% to 90% seen once. This TCR came from a man in his forties or fifties with active COVID-19. The sample consisted of peripheral blood. The V gene is TRBV18, the J gene TRBJ2-3, with D possibly matching TRBD2 (7 bases). CDR3 loop: CASSPPPLGAGVGADTQYF. The CDR3 DNA sequence: TGTGCCAGCTCACCACCCCCGCTGGGGGCGGGAGTTGGGGCAGATACGCAGTATTTT. Full variable domain (rest looked up from reference TRBV18 and TRBJ2-3): NAGVMQNPRHLVRRRGQEARLRCSPMKGHSHVYWYRQLPEEGLKFMVYLQKENIIDESGMPKERFSAEFPKEGPSILRIQQVVRGDSAAYFCASSPPPLGAGVGADTQYFGPGTRLTVL.